A selection of T cell receptor beta chains follows, all from one sample in a study of CD8+ T cells in alopecia areata. This table comes from immunoSEQ multiplex PCR, and its TCRdb copy is limited to in-frame clones, with some not included. The data hold 90,000 to 100,000 clones, with 41% observed a single time. Sequencing was performed on CD4+ T cells sorted from blood. These receptors all stem from a human donor with alopecia areata. Each CDR3 is given with its conserved first and last residue. A D gene is named only where the DNA matches it firmly. Not every row has a clone size; where given, it reads once, few, many or a size class.

D: NA
V: TRBV5-1
J: TRBJ1-2
size: NA
CDR3: CASSSGVGEINYGYTF
DNA: TGCGCCAGCAGCTCAGGAGTAGGGGAGATAAACTATGGCTACACCTTC

D: TRBD1
V: TRBV6-6
J: TRBJ2-7
size: few
CDR3: CASSYHGTGGTYEQYF
DNA: TGTGCCAGCAGTTACCATGGGACAGGGGGTACCTACGAGCAGTACTTC

D: TRBD2
V: TRBV29-1
J: TRBJ2-7
size: few
CDR3: CSAGSGRASYEQYF
DNA: TGCAGCGCCGGGAGCGGGAGGGCCTCCTACGAGCAGTACTTC

D: TRBD1
V: TRBV10-3
J: TRBJ2-5
size: few
CDR3: CAISKQGTQETQYF
DNA: TGTGCCATCAGCAAACAGGGGACCCAAGAGACCCAGTACTTC

D: NA
V: TRBV10-1
J: TRBJ2-6
size: few
CDR3: CASSDSTPGANVLTF
DNA: TGCGCCAGCAGTGATAGTACCCCTGGGGCCAACGTCCTGACTTTC

D: NA
V: TRBV29-1
J: TRBJ2-5
size: few
CDR3: CSVEDGLDQETQYF
DNA: TGCAGCGTTGAGGATGGACTGGACCAAGAGACCCAGTACTTC

D: NA
V: TRBV4-2
J: TRBJ2-1
size: NA
CDR3: CASSQEGGGYNEQFF
DNA: TGTGCCAGCAGCCAAGAAGGGGGGGGCTACAATGAGCAGTTCTTC

D: NA
V: TRBV19
J: TRBJ1-4
size: many
CDR3: CASSTQTREKLFF
DNA: TGTGCCAGTAGTACCCAGACTCGAGAAAAACTGTTTTTT

D: NA
V: TRBV27
J: TRBJ2-5
size: once
CDR3: CASSPTTQYF
DNA: TGTGCCAGCAGTCCCACGACCCAGTACTTC

D: TRBD2
V: TRBV28
J: TRBJ2-5
size: few
CDR3: CASSKLAGIQETQYF
DNA: TGTGCCAGCAGTAAACTAGCGGGGATCCAAGAGACCCAGTACTTC

D: NA
V: TRBV6-1
J: TRBJ2-5
size: once
CDR3: CASRVNQETQYF
DNA: TGTGCCAGCAGAGTTAACCAAGAGACCCAGTACTTC

D: NA
V: TRBV29-1
J: TRBJ2-7
size: NA
CDR3: CSGVTEVAPYEQYF
DNA: TGCAGCGGTGTCACGGAGGTTGCCCCCTACGAGCAGTACTTC

D: NA
V: TRBV11-2
J: TRBJ2-4
size: NA
CDR3: CASSLVAKGNIQYF
DNA: TGTGCCAGCAGCTTAGTCGCCAAGGGGAACATTCAGTACTTC

D: NA
V: TRBV7-3
J: TRBJ1-6
size: NA
CDR3: CASSLEGVDSPLHF
DNA: TGTGCCAGCAGCTTGGAAGGGGTGGATTCACCCCTCCACTTT

D: TRBD2
V: TRBV29-1
J: TRBJ2-1
size: NA
CDR3: CSVTSGNNEQFF
DNA: TGCAGCGTGACTAGCGGAAACAATGAGCAGTTCTTC

D: TRBD2
V: TRBV5-6
J: TRBJ2-3
size: few
CDR3: CASSAGGPTDTQYF
DNA: TGTGCCAGCAGCGCGGGGGGCCCCACAGATACGCAGTATTTT

D: NA
V: TRBV18
J: TRBJ2-5
size: NA
CDR3: CASSPDQETQYF
DNA: TGTGCCAGCTCACCCGACCAAGAGACCCAGTACTTC

D: NA
V: TRBV2
J: TRBJ1-2
size: few
CDR3: CASRPTAGYGYTF
DNA: TGTGCCAGCAGGCCGACAGCGGGCTATGGCTACACCTTC

D: TRBD1
V: TRBV5-6
J: TRBJ1-2
size: NA
CDR3: CASSSTGANYGYTF
DNA: TGTGCCAGCAGCTCTACAGGGGCTAACTATGGCTACACCTTC

D: TRBD2
V: TRBV29-1
J: TRBJ2-1
size: NA
CDR3: CSVEISGSNDEQFF
DNA: TGCAGCGTTGAAATAAGCGGGAGCAACGATGAGCAGTTCTTC

D: TRBD2
V: TRBV2
J: TRBJ2-7
size: NA
CDR3: CASSESAGLAGVVEQYF
DNA: TGTGCCAGCAGTGAATCAGCGGGACTAGCGGGAGTTGTCGAGCAGTACTTC